This entry lists 8 T cell receptor beta chains sequenced from one sample in a study of T-cell memory formation after mild COVID-19 (dated by TCRdb to 2020 to 2023). The method was 5' RACE. Sequencing relied on an Illumina NovaSeq 6000. TCRdb ran its own pipeline on the public reads, namely fastp trimming at Q25 and MiXCR clone calling, and kept in-frame beta chains. Entries are consolidated by CDR3 protein sequence, retaining the most common genes and DNA. Recorded for this sample are roughly 170,000 distinct CDR3 sequences; about a fifth of them occurred a single time. The ten largest clones represent roughly 3.7% of the sample. The sample was PBMCs or a T cell subset sorted from them (not recorded which). These receptors all come from a man aged 18 to 29 who had mild COVID-19 (a few samples of this study predate the infection). The sample titles of this study are shuffled in the database, so cell type and time point are left out; the donor was told from shared clones.

This clonotype has a handful of counts. The chain links TRBV7-2 to TRBJ2-5; the D is unclear. Germline-derived CDR1 and CDR2 are SGHTA and FQGNSA. This CDR3 region has 13 residues. V lost 3 bases, J lost 3 bases, and 8 bases lay in between. DNA for the CDR3: TGTGCCAGCAGCTTTAGGGCTAAAGAGACCCAGTACTTC. Its translation: CASSFRAKETQYF.

The rearrangement joins TRBV28 to TRBJ2-1; 8 bases match TRBD2. The CDR3 contains 16 residues. Trimming at V came to 9 bases and at J to 4 bases, leaving 14 bases not matched to a gene. The V gene's germline CDR1 is MDHEN and CDR2 SYDVKM. Here the CDR3 DNA reads TGTGCCAGTACCGGGACTAGGAGTGCCCTATACAATGAGCAGTTCTTC. It yields the protein CASTGTRSALYNEQFF.

V gene TRBV5-6 combines with J gene TRBJ1-1; D gene uncertain. Germline V CDR1 and CDR2: SGHDT, YYEEEE. V dropped 0 bases and J dropped 1 base, with 7 bases sitting between them. This CDR3 is 14 amino acids long. The CDR3 reads CASSLEWPNTEAFF. The CDR3 DNA reads TGTGCCAGCAGCTTGGAATGGCCGAACACTGAAGCTTTCTTT.

This clonotype occurred a few times. CDR3 amino acids: CASSPRTGALTEAFF. The CDR3 nucleotides are TGTGCCAGCAGCCCTCGGACAGGGGCCCTCACTGAAGCTTTCTTT. This sequence joins TRBV3-1 and TRBJ1-1; TRBD1 matches 9 bases. This CDR3 is 15 amino acids long. Per the germline V gene, CDR1 is LGHDT and CDR2 is YNNKEL (reference sequence). Trimming took 4 bases from V and 4 from J; bases not matched to a gene: 7.

The chain joins TRBV20-1 to TRBJ1-1; D is ambiguous. CDR3 size: 10 residues. Looked up from germline, CDR1 is DFQATT and CDR2 is SNEGSKA (reference sequence). V lost 3 bases and J lost 10, with 9 bases in between. In nucleotides, the CDR3 is TGCAGTGCTAGTTTCAGCCGAGCTTTCTTT. Protein product: CSASFSRAFF.

This clonotype was seen more than once but under ten times. This chain links TRBV4-3 with TRBJ2-4; 8 nucleotides align to TRBD2. Germline V gene lookup returns CDR1 LGHNA and CDR2 YSLEER. This CDR3 comprises 17 residues. J gave up 5 bases and V 0 bases, and 9 bases lay outside the gene matches. This chain's CDR3 is CASSQDSTGRGENIQYF. The CDR3 DNA reads TGCGCCAGCAGCCAAGACTCCACTGGGCGGGGGGAAAACATTCAGTACTTC.

This clonotype has just a few counts. The chain combines TRBV10-3 with TRBJ1-2, with 7 bases fitting TRBD1. The CDR3 consists of 15 residues. In germline, CDR1 is ENHRY, CDR2 SYGVKD. V was pared by 2 bases and J by 0 bases, with 3 bases of the junction left unmatched. CDR3 protein: CAISEGTATNYGYTF. The CDR3, as DNA: TGTGCCATCAGTGAGGGGACAGCGACTAACTATGGCTACACCTTC.

The V and J genes are TRBV6-5 and TRBJ2-7, with D tentatively TRBD2 (5 bases). Trimming took 0 bases from V and 5 from J, leaving 11 bases between them. The germline V gene has CDR1 MNHEY and CDR2 SVGAGI. The CDR3 runs to 14 residues. CDR3 coding DNA: TGTGCCAGCAGTTACTCGAGAGGGAACGACGAGCAGTACTTC. Translated, it gives CASSYSRGNDEQYF.